This TCR beta chain emerged from a study of blood T cell repertoires in COVID-19. Whole-study context: There were acute and convalescent COVID-19 samples, and they came from the United States, Italy and Spain. T cells, B-cell-depleted T cells, or PBMCs supplied cDNA or gDNA.

Original methodology: Cell counts per sample came from amplifying reference gene primers. Method: immunoSEQ multiplex PCR; TCRdb's copy keeps in-frame clones and lacks some. Clone size and V and J calls were adopted from that table, with D and trimming inferred from the DNA. This sample has more than 200,000 clones, with about 87% found just once. Germline assignment: CDR1 LGHDT and CDR2 YNNKEL (reference sequence). The CDR3 covers 16 residues. J lost 2 bases, V lost 3 bases, and 5 bases had no gene match. The receptor was isolated from a man in his 70s with acute or convalescent COVID-19. The chain joins TRBV3-1 (or the pseudogene TRBV3-2) to TRBJ1-3; TRBD1 aligns across 9 bases. The specimen sequenced was peripheral blood. CDR3 amino acids: CASSHLQGATGNTIYF. As DNA, the CDR3 is TGTGCCAGCAGCCATTTACAGGGGGCAACTGGAAACACCATATATTTT.